The sample holds many counts of the clone carrying this T cell receptor beta chain. Its antigen is still unknown. CDR1 is LNHDA, CDR2 SQIVND, per germline (reference sequence). The length of the CDR3 is 14 residues. V dropped 6 bases and J dropped 6; count of bases not matched to a gene: 7. The CDR3 regions of TCR beta were amplified from RNA transcripts. A set of HTBI primers served as the primers for a first-round RT-PCR of the TCR CDR3. One entry per CDR3 protein results from TCRdb running MiXCR on the multiplex PCR reads. The profile shows 300,000 to 350,000 distinct CDR3 sequences, 15% to 20% of them singletons. The data were taken from a study of T cells in Graves' hyperthyroidism and ophthalmopathy. The wider study: The authors collected peripheral blood at initial diagnosis, before any treatment. Regarding the study as a whole: Separation of ophthalmopathy from stable hyperthyroidism was achieved by a 13 V-J model. In validation, the model predicted ophthalmopathy. These predictions came a median about 6.8 months before onset.

The chain links TRBV19 to TRBJ2-1; TRBD2 matches at 8 bases. This clonotype was obtained from a woman aged 40 to 55 with Graves' ophthalmopathy. The sample taken for sequencing was blood. CDR3 bases: TGTGCCAGTAGCCCTGGCGGGGGGCTCAATGAGCAGTTCTTC. Its translation: CASSPGGGLNEQFF.